This TCR beta chain was recovered during a study of T cell responses to AZD1222 COVID-19 vaccine. Study-level results: An increase in Spike-specific TCR breadth and depth was observed after two AZD1222 doses. Spike-wide vaccine-associated CD4 TCRs dominated at 160-218 and 743-854. Mostly white British, mostly female donors; authors suggested clonal diversity may be underestimated.

This CDR3 has 13 amino acids. The V gene lost 6 bases and the J gene lost 0 bases, with 7 bases spanning the gap. TCRdb's table, derived via immunoSEQ multiplex PCR, lists solely in-frame clones and lacks some. The sample contains some 150,000 clones, 85% to 95% of which appear only once. Turning to this clone: Its antigen is currently unknown.

The source material was peripheral blood, sampled on day 0 of MenACWY control vaccination. The chain couples TRBV12-3 or TRBV12-4 to TRBJ2-3; no reliable D call. The origin of this receptor is an adult in good health. CDR3 nucleotide sequence: TGTGCCAGCAGCAGGCGAAGCACAGATACGCAGTATTTT. Its translation: CASSRRSTDTQYF.